This paragraph reports one T cell receptor (beta chain). No antigen is known for it. Germline CDR1 reads SGHNT; CDR2 reads YENEEA. The CDR3 is 14 amino acids. The V gene lost 0 bases and the J gene lost 8 bases, with 8 bases spanning the gap. These data belong to a study of breast tumors, draining lymph nodes, adjacent tissues. Study conclusions and caveats: The data were judged consistent with most tumor T cells coming from lymph node and expanding in tumor. Tumor repertoires ranked between lymph nodes and nontumor tissue in diversity, with V and J gene preferences. Compared with basal-like, luminal-like tumors shared significantly more repertoire with nontumor tissue.

TCRdb recomputed calls from the multiplex PCR reads with MiXCR, one row per CDR3 protein. This sample has tens of thousands of distinct CDR3 sequences, with 23% found just once. The specimen sequenced was breast tumor tissue. The receptor was isolated from a female donor with breast cancer. Some clones in this sample may be carry-over from other donors' samples. This sequence joins TRBV11-3 and TRBJ1-6; D gene ambiguous. Here the CDR3 reads CASSLDRKDSPLHF. CDR3 nucleotide sequence: TGTGCCAGCAGCTTAGATCGGAAAGATTCACCCCTCCACTTT. Full variable domain (missing parts from reference TRBV11-3 and TRBJ1-6): EAGVVQSPRYKIIEKKQPVAFWCNPISGHNTLYWYLQNLGQGPELLIRYENEEAVDDSQLPKDRFSAERLKGVDSTLKIQPAELGDSAVYLCASSLDRKDSPLHFGNGTRLTVT.